This T cell receptor beta chain was sequenced during a study of metastatic and nonmetastatic thyroid tumors. TCRdb reprocessed the PCR reads via MiXCR. Seen here are some 17,000 clones, approximately 25% observed once, and the top ten hold about 14%. CDR1 is LGHNA and CDR2 is YNFKEQ in the germline V gene. The ends were cut back, 2 bases at V and 8 bases at J, with 16 bases in the middle. The length of the CDR3 is 15 residues. Among the patients, none had received any treatment before thyroid surgery. The source of this sequence is a female donor with papillary thyroid cancer or a benign thyroid nodule (not recorded which). Some clones in this sample may be carry-over from other donors' samples. The rearrangement joins TRBV4-2 to TRBJ1-5; D may be TRBD1 (5 bases). Material: adjacent normal tissue. The CDR3 DNA follows: TGTGCCAGCAGCCAACTGGGGGAGAGAAGGGAGCCCCAGCATTTT. Its protein product is CASSQLGERREPQHF.